The rows below give T cell receptor beta chains drawn from one sample of a study of cytomegalovirus exposure and HLA in healthy donors. The data were produced by immunoSEQ multiplex PCR, yet TCRdb's version contains in-frame clones alone and is incomplete. The sample carries roughly 150,000 clones, about four fifths recorded once. The sample taken for sequencing was PBMCs. The receptors shown here come from a male donor in good health and CMV-seronegative. CDR3s include the opening cysteine and the closing phenylalanine or tryptophan. A D gene is named only where the DNA matches it firmly. Rows give clone size only sometimes, using once, few, many, or a class for an expanded clone.

v_call	j_call	clone_size	d_call	cdr3_nt	cdr3_aa
TRBV6-6	TRBJ2-4	-	-	TGTGCCAGCAGTTCCGAGCGGAACCTAGCCAAAAACATTCAGTACTTC	CASSSERNLAKNIQYF
TRBV20-1	TRBJ2-1	-	-	TGCAGTGCTTCCCCGTACAATGAGCAGTTCTTC	CSASPYNEQFF
TRBV27	TRBJ1-5	-	-	TGTGCCAGCAGTTTACAGGCCAATCAGCCCCAGCATTTT	CASSLQANQPQHF
TRBV15	TRBJ2-7	-	-	TGTGCCACCAGCTCCGGTTATTTCGGGGGGCGGTACGAGCAGTACTTC	CATSSGYFGGRYEQYF
TRBV25-1	TRBJ1-5	once	-	TGTGCCAGCAGTGAAGCAGCTGGGGGGCAGCCCCAGCATTTT	CASSEAAGGQPQHF
TRBV5-1	TRBJ2-7	-	TRBD2	TGCGCCAGCAGCTTTGGACTAGCGGGAGGGCCCGAGCAGTACTTC	CASSFGLAGGPEQYF
TRBV5-4	TRBJ2-4	-	TRBD2	TGTGCCAGCAGCAAAGGGACTAGCGGAAACATTCAGTACTTC	CASSKGTSGNIQYF
TRBV7-8	TRBJ2-5	-	TRBD2	TGTGCCAGCAGCTTTATAGCGGGTGGGCAGGGACCTAAAGAGACCCAGTACTTC	CASSFIAGGQGPKETQYF
TRBV7-6	TRBJ2-7	-	TRBD1	TGTGCCAGCAGCTCCGGACAGGGTACAATCGAGCAGTACTTC	CASSSGQGTIEQYF
TRBV6-1	TRBJ2-5	few	-	TGTGCCAGCAGCCGCCGGGAGACCCAGTACTTC	CASSRRETQYF
TRBV5-1	TRBJ2-6	-	TRBD1	TGCGCCAGCAGCTGGTTGGTGGAGGACAGGGCCGTCCTGACTTTC	CASSWLVEDRAVLTF
TRBV4-1	TRBJ2-2	-	TRBD2	TGCGCCAGCAGCCAAAGGACTAGCGGGAGTTACACCGGGGAGCTGTTTTTT	CASSQRTSGSYTGELFF
TRBV19	TRBJ2-2	-	-	TGTGCCAGCAAATTAGGGGAGGCCCATTCCGGGGAGCTGTTTTTT	CASKLGEAHSGELFF
TRBV11-2	TRBJ1-4	-	-	TGTGCCAGCAGCTACGAGATTATTGAAAAACTGTTTTTT	CASSYEIIEKLFF
TRBV7-3	TRBJ2-2	-	TRBD2	TGTGCCAGCAGCCGAAGGACTAGCGGGAGTGTGAACACCGGGGAGCTGTTTTTT	CASSRRTSGSVNTGELFF
TRBV5-1	TRBJ2-2	-	TRBD1	TGCGCCAGCAGCTTGACAGGGGTATCAAGTGCGGGGGAGCTGTTTTTT	CASSLTGVSSAGELFF
TRBV7-2	TRBJ2-2	-	-	TGTGCCAGCAGCTTCGAGACGAACACCGGGGAGCTGTTTTTT	CASSFETNTGELFF
TRBV7-9	TRBJ2-7	-	TRBD2	TGTGCCAGCAGCAGCGGGACTCTGCCCTACGAGCAGTACTTC	CASSSGTLPYEQYF
TRBV6-1	TRBJ2-7	-	-	TGTGCCAGCAGTGATGCCGCTAAGGGGCGTCAATACTTC	CASSDAAKGRQYF
TRBV7-2	TRBJ2-1	once	-	TGTGCCAGCAGCTTCTCGAGGGGGGGGTACAATGAGCAGTTCTTC	CASSFSRGGYNEQFF
TRBV19	TRBJ2-2	-	TRBD2	TGTGCCAGTAGTTCAGCGGGAGGGATGGTTGGCGGGGAGCTGTTTTTT	CASSSAGGMVGGELFF
TRBV29-1	TRBJ1-1	once	TRBD1	TGCAGCGTTGTCCCCGACAGGGGACCCCGAAGTTTCTTT	CSVVPDRGPRSFF
TRBV28	TRBJ2-7	-	TRBD2	TGTGCCAGCAGTTCCGCAGCGGGAGACGACTACGAGCAGTACTTC	CASSSAAGDDYEQYF
TRBV4-1	TRBJ2-3	-	-	TGCGCCAGCAGCCAGGGGGGTCATATAAACAAGGCAGATACGCAGTATTTT	CASSQGGHINKADTQYF
TRBV7-2	TRBJ2-1	-	-	TGTGCCAGCAGCTCACGCCGGTGGGACTATGAGCAGTTCTTC	CASSSRRWDYEQFF
TRBV7-3	TRBJ1-1	once	TRBD1	TGTGCCAGCAGCTTAGATAGGGGGCATGGACAAGCTTTCTTT	CASSLDRGHGQAFF
TRBV18	TRBJ2-3	-	-	TGTGCCAGCTCCCAGGGAGATACGCAGTATTTT	CASSQGDTQYF
TRBV27	TRBJ2-3	-	-	TGTGCCAGCGCTACTAGTTCCCCCACAGATACGCAGTATTTT	CASATSSPTDTQYF
TRBV11-3	TRBJ2-7	-	TRBD2	TGTGCCAGCAGCTTTCCCCGACGTGGGCTAGCGGGAGCCTCCGGCGAGCAGTACTTC	CASSFPRRGLAGASGEQYF
TRBV2	TRBJ2-1	-	-	TGTGCCATCAGGTCGGGAGTTTCCTACAATGAGCAGTTCTTC	CAIRSGVSYNEQFF
TRBV27	TRBJ1-6	-	-	TGTGCCAGCTGGAGTGTGAATTCACCCCTCCACTTT	CASWSVNSPLHF
TRBV18	TRBJ2-5	few	-	TGTGCCAGCTCACCGAGTTCAGAGACCCAGTACTTC	CASSPSSETQYF
TRBV9	TRBJ1-1	-	TRBD1	TGTGCCAGCAGCGACGGACAGGGAGGGACTGAAGCTTTCTTT	CASSDGQGGTEAFF
TRBV5-1	TRBJ2-2	-	-	TGCGCCAGCAAACCCGGAGGTCAGATCACCGGGGAGCTGTTTTTT	CASKPGGQITGELFF
TRBV6-6	TRBJ1-4	-	TRBD1	TGTGCCAGCAGGGGACAGGGAGGGGAAAAACTGTTTTTT	CASRGQGGEKLFF
TRBV14	TRBJ1-2	-	-	TGTGCCAGCAGCCAAGTAATTTTCTATGGCTACACCTTC	CASSQVIFYGYTF
TRBV18	TRBJ2-7	-	-	TGTGCCAGCTCACCACCTACGGCCTACGAGCAGTACTTC	CASSPPTAYEQYF
TRBV2	TRBJ2-7	-	-	TGTGCCAGCAGGAGGGGGGAGGGCCCCTACGAGCAGTACTTC	CASRRGEGPYEQYF
TRBV11-2	TRBJ1-2	-	-	TGTGCCAGCAGCTTAGAAGCGGGGGTTGGTGGCTACACCTTC	CASSLEAGVGGYTF
TRBV9	TRBJ2-1	-	TRBD1	TGTGCCAGCAGCTACCGACAGGGGAGGCAGGATGAGCAGTTCTTC	CASSYRQGRQDEQFF
TRBV7-8	TRBJ2-7	-	-	TGTGCCAGCAGCTTAGAGGTGACTAGTTTTTCCTACGAGCAGTACTTC	CASSLEVTSFSYEQYF
TRBV7-8	TRBJ2-5	-	-	TGTGCCAGCAGCCCGAGCCCAGGGGTCCAAGAGACCCAGTACTTC	CASSPSPGVQETQYF
TRBV4-3	TRBJ2-1	-	TRBD2	TGCGCCAGCAGCCAAGATCGACTAGCGGGAGCCTACAATGAGCAGTTCTTC	CASSQDRLAGAYNEQFF
TRBV27	TRBJ1-4	-	-	TGTGCCAGCAGTTTTGTCGGGGGGCCAAAACTGTTTTTT	CASSFVGGPKLFF
TRBV28	TRBJ2-2	few	TRBD2	TGTGCCAGCAAGCCTCCGGGCGGGAGGGCCCACACCGGGGAGCTGTTTTTT	CASKPPGGRAHTGELFF
TRBV4-1	TRBJ2-5	-	-	TGCGCCAGCAGCCAAGATCCCCAGGGAGAGACCCAGTACTTC	CASSQDPQGETQYF
TRBV9	TRBJ2-5	-	TRBD1	TGTGCCAGCAGCGCGCCTACCGGGACAGGGGACCAAGAGACCCAGTACTTC	CASSAPTGTGDQETQYF
TRBV7-9	TRBJ2-7	-	-	TGTGCCAGCAGCCCGACTCCGCCTAGCTCCTACGAGCAGTACTTC	CASSPTPPSSYEQYF
TRBV27	TRBJ1-4	-	TRBD1	TGTGCCAGCAGTTTGGAGGGACAGGGGTGGGGAAAACTGTTTTTT	CASSLEGQGWGKLFF
TRBV4-1	TRBJ2-4	-	TRBD2	TGCGCCAGCAGCCAAGAGGGACTAGCGGGAGTACAAAACATTCAGTACTTC	CASSQEGLAGVQNIQYF
TRBV27	TRBJ2-1	-	TRBD2	TGTGCCACGGGGGGGCAGGGAGGATGGGGTGAGCAGTTCTTC	CATGGQGGWGEQFF
TRBV5-4	TRBJ2-1	-	-	TGTGCCAGCAGCTCGGCGGGGCGCTCCTACAATGAGCAGTTCTTC	CASSSAGRSYNEQFF
TRBV15	TRBJ1-5	-	-	TGTGCCACCAGCAGTGGACTCACAAATCAGCCCCAGCATTTT	CATSSGLTNQPQHF
TRBV19	TRBJ1-2	few	TRBD1	TGTGCCAGCACCAGACAGGGGATCTATGGCTACACCTTC	CASTRQGIYGYTF
TRBV18	TRBJ2-5	-	TRBD2	TGTGCCAGCTCAGGACTAGCGGGAGTAGAAGTTGGTTCGTACCAAGAGACCCAGTACTTC	CASSGLAGVEVGSYQETQYF
TRBV7-3	TRBJ2-1	-	-	TGTGCCAGCAGCTTAAGCGTTGTTAGCTCCTACAATGAGCAGTTCTTC	CASSLSVVSSYNEQFF
TRBV4-2	TRBJ1-3	once	-	TGTGCCAGCAGCTACAGTGGAAACACCATATATTTT	CASSYSGNTIYF
TRBV9	TRBJ2-7	-	TRBD2	TGTGCCAGCAGCCGGGAGGGAGGGTTTGTATACGAGCAGTACTTC	CASSREGGFVYEQYF
TRBV5-6	TRBJ2-7	-	TRBD1	TGTGCCAGCAGCTGGGGGACAGGGCTATTCTACGAGCAGTACTTC	CASSWGTGLFYEQYF
TRBV30	TRBJ1-2	-	-	TGTGCCTGGAGCCAGACACGCGCCTATGGCTACACCTTC	CAWSQTRAYGYTF